These 6 T cell receptor beta chains were all obtained from the same sample, sequenced in a study of cytomegalovirus exposure and HLA in healthy donors. Researchers ran the PCR with 60 Vbeta and 13 Jbeta primers. The assay was immunoSEQ multiplex PCR, and TCRdb's table has in-frame clones only and misses some. The table has some 160,000 clones, 84% seen once. Sequenced material: PBMCs. Source of these receptors: a man aged 50 to 60 in good health and CMV-seropositive.

CDR3: CASSYRGGSSYNEQFF. DNA for the CDR3: TGTGCCAGTAGTTACAGGGGCGGAAGCTCCTACAATGAGCAGTTCTTC. The V call is TRBV19, the J call TRBJ2-1, with 7 bases identical to TRBD1. The V gene end was trimmed by 5 bases and the J gene end by 0 bases; junction bases not matched to a gene: 7. The CDR3 spans 16 residues. In germline, CDR1 is LNHDA, CDR2 SQIVND (reference sequence).

This clone has ten or more counts. The rearrangement links TRBV4-1 to TRBJ2-7; possible D gene TRBD1, 7 bases. This CDR3 is built from 16 residues. The V gene lost 1 base and the J gene lost 6 bases, with 19 bases spanning the gap. Germline-derived CDR1 and CDR2 are MGHRA and YSYEKL. The CDR3 region is CASSQAPQGRSSEQYF. The CDR3 region has the DNA TGCGCCAGCAGCCAAGCCCCACAGGGGAGGTCATCCGAGCAGTACTTC.

The rearrangement uses TRBV2 and TRBJ1-3, with TRBD1 matching 8 bases. The CDR3 sequence is 14 residues long. J gave up 3 bases and V 7 bases, and 5 bases lay outside the gene matches. Germline-derived CDR1 and CDR2 are SNHLY and FYNNEI. In nucleotides, the CDR3 is TGTGCCAGCATCCCGACAGGGGTTGGAAACACCATATATTTT. Its translation: CASIPTGVGNTIYF.

The V gene is TRBV11-2, the J gene TRBJ2-5; D gene unclear. The CDR3 is 14 residues long. With 2 bases removed from V and 2 bases from J, the gap between germline ends came to 9 bases. CDR1 and CDR2 (germline): SGHAT, FQNNGV. The chain's CDR3 is CASSLSSRQETQYF. In DNA form, the CDR3 reads TGTGCCAGCAGCTTATCCTCCAGACAAGAGACCCAGTACTTC.

The chain combines TRBV5-1 with TRBJ1-2; D possibly corresponds to TRBD1 (6 bases). V lost 4 bases and J 4 bases, leaving 14 bases between the germline ends. CDR1 and CDR2 (germline): SGHRS, YFSETQ. CDR3 length equals 14 residues. CDR3 region: CASSPGQVPYGYTF. CDR3 bases: TGCGCCAGCAGCCCGGGACAAGTCCCCTATGGCTACACCTTC.

This clone was recorded only once. This chain joins TRBV25-1 and TRBJ1-1, with TRBD1 identical over 8 bases. The germline gives CDR1 MGHDK, CDR2 SYGVNS. CDR3 length: 15 amino acids. V dropped 4 bases and J dropped 2; count of bases not matched to a gene: 6. This CDR3 reads CASSGVGQVNTEAFF. DNA for the CDR3: TGTGCCAGCAGTGGGGTGGGACAGGTAAACACTGAAGCTTTCTTT.